The present T cell receptor (beta chain) was sequenced within a study of blood T cell repertoires in COVID-19. Clones were sequenced by immunoSEQ multiplex PCR, and TCRdb holds only the in-frame ones, with some missing. The sample shows around 73,000 clones, 84% of them seen only once. Sequencing was carried out using peripheral blood. This receptor was taken from a human donor in a cohort sampled during active COVID-19.

The CDR3 is CASSADRGTYGYTF. Here the CDR3 DNA reads TGTGCCAGCAGCGCGGATCGAGGGACTTATGGCTACACCTTC. The rearrangement links TRBV5-6 to TRBJ1-2; TRBD1 might be the D (5 bases). The CDR3 sequence is 14 residues long. Trimming stripped 4 bases from V and 5 bases from J, with 15 bases between. Germline V gene lookup returns CDR1 SGHDT and CDR2 YYEEEE.